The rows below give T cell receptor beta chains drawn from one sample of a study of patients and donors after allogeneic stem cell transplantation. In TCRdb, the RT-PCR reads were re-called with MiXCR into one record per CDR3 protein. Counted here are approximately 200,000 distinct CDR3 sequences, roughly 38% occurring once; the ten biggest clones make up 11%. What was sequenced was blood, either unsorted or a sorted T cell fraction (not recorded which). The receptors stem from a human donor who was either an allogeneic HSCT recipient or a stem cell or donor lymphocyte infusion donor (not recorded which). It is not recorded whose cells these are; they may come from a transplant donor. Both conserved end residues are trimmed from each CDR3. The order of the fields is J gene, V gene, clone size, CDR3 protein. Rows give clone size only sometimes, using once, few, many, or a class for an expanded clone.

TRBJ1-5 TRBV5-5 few ASSDLDRNSNQPQH
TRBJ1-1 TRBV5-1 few ASSLSQLRMNTEAF
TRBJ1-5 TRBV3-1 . ASSQDSKNQPQH
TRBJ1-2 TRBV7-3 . ASSLDRASTYGYT
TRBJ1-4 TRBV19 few ASSMRRSEKLF
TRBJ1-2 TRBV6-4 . ASSDSTRGYT
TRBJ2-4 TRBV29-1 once SVGGARGTKNIQY
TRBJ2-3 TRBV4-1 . ASSRAVAVTDTQY
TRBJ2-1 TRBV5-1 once ASSLRTSAGEQF
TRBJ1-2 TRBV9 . ASSVGQDYGYT
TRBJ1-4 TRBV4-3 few ASSQDLFSEKLF
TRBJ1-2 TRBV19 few ASTPFEKTGYGYT
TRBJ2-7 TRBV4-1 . ASTGDNSYEQY
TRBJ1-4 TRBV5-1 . ASSLDQGLNEKLF
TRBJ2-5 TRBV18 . ASSPSDTQAQETQY
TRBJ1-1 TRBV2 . ASSGGNRVKAEAF
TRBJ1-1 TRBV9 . ASSVDPRRDTEAF
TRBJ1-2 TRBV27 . ASSLGGGDRRYT
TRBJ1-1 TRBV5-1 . ASSLTGDAPVRGNTEAF
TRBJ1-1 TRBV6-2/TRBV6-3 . ASSSQGRNTEAF
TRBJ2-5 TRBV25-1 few ASSGGTAQETQY
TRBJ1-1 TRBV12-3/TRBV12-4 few ASRDRGVTEAF
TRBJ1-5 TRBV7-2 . ASSPDRYNQPQH
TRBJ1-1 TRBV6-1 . ASSVYLNTEAF
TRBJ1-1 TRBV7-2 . ASSLVQGAIVNTEAF
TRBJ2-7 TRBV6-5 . ASRPAIGGWRDEQY
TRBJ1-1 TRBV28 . ASSSPQGRGLATEAF